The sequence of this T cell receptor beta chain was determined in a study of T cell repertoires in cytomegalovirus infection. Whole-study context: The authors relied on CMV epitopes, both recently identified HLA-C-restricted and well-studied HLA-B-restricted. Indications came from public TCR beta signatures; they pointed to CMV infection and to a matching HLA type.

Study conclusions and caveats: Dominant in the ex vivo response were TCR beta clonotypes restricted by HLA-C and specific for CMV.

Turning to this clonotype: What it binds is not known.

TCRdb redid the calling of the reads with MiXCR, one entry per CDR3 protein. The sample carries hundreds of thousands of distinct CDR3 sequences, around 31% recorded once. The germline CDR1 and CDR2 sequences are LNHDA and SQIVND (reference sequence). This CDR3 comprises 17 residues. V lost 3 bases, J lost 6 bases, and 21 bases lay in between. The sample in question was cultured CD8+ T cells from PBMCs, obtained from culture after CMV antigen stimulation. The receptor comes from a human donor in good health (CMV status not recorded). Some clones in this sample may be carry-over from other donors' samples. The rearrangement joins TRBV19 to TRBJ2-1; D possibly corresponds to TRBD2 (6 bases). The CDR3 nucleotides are TGTGCCAGTAGTATCCCCCTGACTAGGCCGTCCCCCAATGAGCAGTTCTTC. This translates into CASSIPLTRPSPNEQFF.